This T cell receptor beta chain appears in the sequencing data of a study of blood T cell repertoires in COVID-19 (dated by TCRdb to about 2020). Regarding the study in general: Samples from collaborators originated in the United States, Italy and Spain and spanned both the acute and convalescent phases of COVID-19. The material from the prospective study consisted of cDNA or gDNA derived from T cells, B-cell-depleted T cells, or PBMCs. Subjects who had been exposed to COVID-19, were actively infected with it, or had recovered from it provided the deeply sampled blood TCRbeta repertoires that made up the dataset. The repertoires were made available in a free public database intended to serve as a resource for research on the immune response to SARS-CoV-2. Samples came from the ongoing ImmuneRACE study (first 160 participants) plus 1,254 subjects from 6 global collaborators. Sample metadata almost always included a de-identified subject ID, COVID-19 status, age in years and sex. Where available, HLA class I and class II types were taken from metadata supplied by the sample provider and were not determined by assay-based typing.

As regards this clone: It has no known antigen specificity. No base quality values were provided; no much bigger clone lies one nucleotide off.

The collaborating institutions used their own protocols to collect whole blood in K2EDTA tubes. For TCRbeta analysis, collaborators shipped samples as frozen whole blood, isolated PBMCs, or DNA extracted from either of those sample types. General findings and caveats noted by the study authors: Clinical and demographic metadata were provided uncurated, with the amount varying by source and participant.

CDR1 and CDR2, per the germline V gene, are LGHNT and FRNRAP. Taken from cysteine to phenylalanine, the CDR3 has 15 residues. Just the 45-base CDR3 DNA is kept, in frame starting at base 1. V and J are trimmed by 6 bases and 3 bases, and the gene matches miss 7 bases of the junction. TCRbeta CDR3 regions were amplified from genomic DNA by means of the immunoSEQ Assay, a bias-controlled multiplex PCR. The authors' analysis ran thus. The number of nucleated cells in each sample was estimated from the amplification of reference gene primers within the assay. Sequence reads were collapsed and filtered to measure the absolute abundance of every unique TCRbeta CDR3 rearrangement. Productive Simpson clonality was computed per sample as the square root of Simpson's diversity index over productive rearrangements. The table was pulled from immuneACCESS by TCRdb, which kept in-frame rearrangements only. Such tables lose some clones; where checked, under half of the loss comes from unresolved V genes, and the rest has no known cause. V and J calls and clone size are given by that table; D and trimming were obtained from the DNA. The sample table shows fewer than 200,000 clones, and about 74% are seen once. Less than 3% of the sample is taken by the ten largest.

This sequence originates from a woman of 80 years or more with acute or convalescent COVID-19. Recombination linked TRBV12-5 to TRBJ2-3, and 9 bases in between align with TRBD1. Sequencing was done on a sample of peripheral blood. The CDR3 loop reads CASGPGQGGTDTQYF. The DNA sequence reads TGTGCTAGTGGGCCGGGACAGGGTGGTACAGATACGCAGTATTTT.